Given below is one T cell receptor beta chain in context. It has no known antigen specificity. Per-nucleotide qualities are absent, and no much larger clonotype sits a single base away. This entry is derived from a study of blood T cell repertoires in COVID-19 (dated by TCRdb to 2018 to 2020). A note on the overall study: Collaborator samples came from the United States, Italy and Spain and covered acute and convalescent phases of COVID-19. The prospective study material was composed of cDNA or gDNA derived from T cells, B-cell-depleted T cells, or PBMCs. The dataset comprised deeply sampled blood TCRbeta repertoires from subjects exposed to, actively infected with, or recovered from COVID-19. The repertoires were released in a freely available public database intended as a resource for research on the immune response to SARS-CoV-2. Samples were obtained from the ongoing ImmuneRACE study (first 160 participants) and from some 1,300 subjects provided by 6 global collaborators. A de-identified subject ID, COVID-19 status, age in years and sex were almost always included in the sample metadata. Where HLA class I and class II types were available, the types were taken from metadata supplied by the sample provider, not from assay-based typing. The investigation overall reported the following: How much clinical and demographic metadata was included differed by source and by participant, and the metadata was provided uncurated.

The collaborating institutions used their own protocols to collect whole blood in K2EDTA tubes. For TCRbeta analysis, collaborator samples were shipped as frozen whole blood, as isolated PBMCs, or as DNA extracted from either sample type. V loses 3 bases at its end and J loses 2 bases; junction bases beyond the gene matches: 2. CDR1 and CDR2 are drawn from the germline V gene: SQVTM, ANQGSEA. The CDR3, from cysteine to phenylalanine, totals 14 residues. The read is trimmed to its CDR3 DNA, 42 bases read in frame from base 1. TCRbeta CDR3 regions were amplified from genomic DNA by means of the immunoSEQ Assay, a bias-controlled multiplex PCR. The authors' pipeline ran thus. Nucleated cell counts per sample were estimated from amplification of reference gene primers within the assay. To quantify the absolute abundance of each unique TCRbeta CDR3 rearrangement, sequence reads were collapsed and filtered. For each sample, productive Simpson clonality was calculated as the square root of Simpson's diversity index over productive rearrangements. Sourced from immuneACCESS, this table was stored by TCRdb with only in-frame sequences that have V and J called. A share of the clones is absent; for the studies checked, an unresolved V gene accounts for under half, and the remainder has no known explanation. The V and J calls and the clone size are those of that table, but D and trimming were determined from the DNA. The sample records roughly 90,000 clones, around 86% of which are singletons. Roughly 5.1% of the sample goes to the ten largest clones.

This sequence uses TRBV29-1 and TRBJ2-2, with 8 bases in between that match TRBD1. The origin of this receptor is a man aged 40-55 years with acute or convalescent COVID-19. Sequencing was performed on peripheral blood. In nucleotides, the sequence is TGCAGCGTTGACTCAGGGGGCAACACCGGGGAGCTGTTTTTT. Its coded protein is CSVDSGGNTGELFF.